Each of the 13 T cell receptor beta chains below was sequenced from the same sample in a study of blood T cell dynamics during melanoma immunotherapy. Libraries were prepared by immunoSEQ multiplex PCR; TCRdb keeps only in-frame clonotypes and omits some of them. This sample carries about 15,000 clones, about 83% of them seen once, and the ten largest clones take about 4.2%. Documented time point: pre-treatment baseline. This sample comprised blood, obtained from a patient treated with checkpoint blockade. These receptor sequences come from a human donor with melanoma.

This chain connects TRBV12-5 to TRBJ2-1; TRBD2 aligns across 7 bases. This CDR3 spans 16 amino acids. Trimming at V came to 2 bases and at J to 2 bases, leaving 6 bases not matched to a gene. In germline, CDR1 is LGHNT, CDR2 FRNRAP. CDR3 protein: CASGLSGGGPYNEQFF. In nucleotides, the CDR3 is TGTGCTAGTGGTTTGTCCGGCGGGGGACCCTACAATGAGCAGTTCTTC.

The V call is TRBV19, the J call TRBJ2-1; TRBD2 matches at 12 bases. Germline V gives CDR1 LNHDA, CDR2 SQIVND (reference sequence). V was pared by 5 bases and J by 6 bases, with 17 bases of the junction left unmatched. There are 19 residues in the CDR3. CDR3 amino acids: CASSGVRGTSGGTPNEQFF. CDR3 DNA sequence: TGTGCCAGTAGTGGGGTCAGGGGCACTAGCGGGGGGACCCCCAATGAGCAGTTCTTC. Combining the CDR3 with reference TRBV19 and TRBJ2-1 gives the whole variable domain DGGITQSPKYLFRKEGQNVTLSCEQNLNHDAMYWYRQDPGQGLRLIYYSQIVNDFQKGDIAEGYSVSREKKESFPLTVTSAQKNPTAFYLCASSGVRGTSGGTPNEQFFGPGTRLTVL.

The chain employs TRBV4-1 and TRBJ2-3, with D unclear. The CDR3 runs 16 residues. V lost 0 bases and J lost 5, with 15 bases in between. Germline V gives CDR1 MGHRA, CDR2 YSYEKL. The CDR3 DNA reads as TGCGCCAGCAGCCAAGAATCGGCCCATGGAGAAGATACGCAGTATTTT. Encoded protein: CASSQESAHGEDTQYF.

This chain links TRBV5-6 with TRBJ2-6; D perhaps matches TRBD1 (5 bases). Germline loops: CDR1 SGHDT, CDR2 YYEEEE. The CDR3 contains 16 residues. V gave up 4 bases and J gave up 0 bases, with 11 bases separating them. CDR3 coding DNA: TGTGCCAGCAGCAGATCAGGGTTCTCTGGGGCCAACGTCCTGACTTTC. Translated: CASSRSGFSGANVLTF. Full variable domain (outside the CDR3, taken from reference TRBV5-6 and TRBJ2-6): DAGVTQSPTHLIKTRGQQVTLRCSPKSGHDTVSWYQQALGQGPQFIFQYYEEEERQRGNFPDRFSGHQFPNYSSELNVNALLLGDSALYLCASSRSGFSGANVLTFGAGSRLTVL.

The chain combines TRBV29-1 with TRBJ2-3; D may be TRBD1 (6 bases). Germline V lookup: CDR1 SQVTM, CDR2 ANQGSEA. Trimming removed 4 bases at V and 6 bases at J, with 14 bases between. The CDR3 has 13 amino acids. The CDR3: CSVGGQGKDTQYF. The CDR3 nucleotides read TGCAGCGTTGGGGGGCAGGGGAAGGATACGCAGTATTTT.

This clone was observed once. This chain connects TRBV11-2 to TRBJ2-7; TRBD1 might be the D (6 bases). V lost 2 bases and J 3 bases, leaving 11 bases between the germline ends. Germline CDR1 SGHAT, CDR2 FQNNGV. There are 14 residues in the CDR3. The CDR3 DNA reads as TGTGCCAGCAGCTTAATAAGAGGGGGCTACGAGCAGTACTTC. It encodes CASSLIRGGYEQYF.

The CDR3 region has the DNA TGTGCCAGCAGTTTGGGACAGGCCTATGGCTACACCTTC. The encoded protein is CASSLGQAYGYTF. The J gene is TRBJ1-2, the V gene TRBV6-6, with 8 bases matching TRBD1. The germline V gene encodes CDR1 MNHNY and CDR2 SVGAGI (reference sequence). The CDR3 is 13 amino acids. V gave up 4 bases and J gave up 4 bases; unmatched junction bases: 2.

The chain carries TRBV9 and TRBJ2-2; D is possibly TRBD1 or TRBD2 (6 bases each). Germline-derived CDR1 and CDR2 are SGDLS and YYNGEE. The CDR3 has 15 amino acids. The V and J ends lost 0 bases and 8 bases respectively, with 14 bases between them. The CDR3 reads CASSVGGGLSGELFF. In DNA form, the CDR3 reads TGTGCCAGCAGCGTAGGAGGGGGACTGTCAGGGGAGCTGTTTTTT. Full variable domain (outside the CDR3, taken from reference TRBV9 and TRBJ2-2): DSGVTQTPKHLITATGQRVTLRCSPRSGDLSVYWYQQSLDQGLQFLIQYYNGEERAKGNILERFSAQQFPDLHSELNLSSLELGDSALYFCASSVGGGLSGELFFGEGSRLTVL.

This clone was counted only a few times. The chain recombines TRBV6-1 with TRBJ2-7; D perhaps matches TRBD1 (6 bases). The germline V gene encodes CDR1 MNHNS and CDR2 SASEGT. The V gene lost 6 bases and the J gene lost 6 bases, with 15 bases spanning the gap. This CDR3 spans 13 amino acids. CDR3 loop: CASRDTGYGEQYF. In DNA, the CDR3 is TGTGCCAGCAGAGATACAGGGTACGGCGAGCAGTACTTC.

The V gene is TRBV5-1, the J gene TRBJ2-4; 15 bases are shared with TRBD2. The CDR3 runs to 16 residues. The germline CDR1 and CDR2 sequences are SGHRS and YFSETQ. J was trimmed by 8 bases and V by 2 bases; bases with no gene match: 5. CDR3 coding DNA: TGCGCCAGCAGCTTAGGGACTAGCGGGGGGTCGGACATTCAGTACTTC. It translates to CASSLGTSGGSDIQYF.

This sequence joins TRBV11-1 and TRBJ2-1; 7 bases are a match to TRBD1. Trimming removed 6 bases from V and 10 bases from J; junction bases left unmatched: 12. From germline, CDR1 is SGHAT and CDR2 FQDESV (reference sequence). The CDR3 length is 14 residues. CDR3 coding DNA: TGTGCCAGCAGTACCGGGACAGAGGGGAGAGAGCAGTTCTTC. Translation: CASSTGTEGREQFF.

This chain's CDR3 is CASSYSAETEAFF. In DNA form, the CDR3 reads TGTGCCAGCAGTTACTCGGCGGAGACTGAAGCTTTCTTT. V usage is TRBV6-6 and J usage is TRBJ1-1; D is unresolved. This CDR3 region has 13 residues. Germline lookup yields CDR1 MNHNY and CDR2 SVGAGI (reference sequence). Trimming shortened V by 0 bases and J by 5 bases, and 7 bases separated the two germline ends.

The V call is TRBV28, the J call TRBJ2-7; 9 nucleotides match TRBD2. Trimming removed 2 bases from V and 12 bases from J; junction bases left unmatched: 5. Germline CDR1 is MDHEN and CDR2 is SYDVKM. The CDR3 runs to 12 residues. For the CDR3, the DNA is TGTGCCAGCAGTTTAGGTACTAGCGGGCCGTACTTC. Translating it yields CASSLGTSGPYF.